What follows is one T cell receptor beta chain and its context. Its antigen remains unknown. Some clones are missing from TCRdb's copy, which holds only in-frame ones; the method was immunoSEQ multiplex PCR. Of under 150,000 clones listed, around 88% are singletons. The data belong to a study of T cell responses to AZD1222 COVID-19 vaccine. The CDR3 loop spans 15 amino acids. Between the trimmed V and J ends, which lost 5 bases and 0 bases, there was a span of 13 bases. Germline-derived CDR1 and CDR2 are SGHTS and YDEGEE. Findings of the study overall: At baseline, just six or seven AZD1222 recipients tested seropositive. Regions left unmutated in variants are reportedly the target of nearly half of spike-specific TCRs. Clonal diversity may have been underestimated, and the donors were mostly white British, with more females than males.

The clonotype originates from an adult in good health. Sequenced here: peripheral blood, sampled on day 0 of MenACWY control vaccination. The J gene is TRBJ2-3, the V gene TRBV5-8; D unresolved. CDR3 sequence reads: CASRAAITSTDTQYF. The CDR3 DNA is TGTGCCAGCAGAGCCGCGATCACTAGCACAGATACGCAGTATTTT.